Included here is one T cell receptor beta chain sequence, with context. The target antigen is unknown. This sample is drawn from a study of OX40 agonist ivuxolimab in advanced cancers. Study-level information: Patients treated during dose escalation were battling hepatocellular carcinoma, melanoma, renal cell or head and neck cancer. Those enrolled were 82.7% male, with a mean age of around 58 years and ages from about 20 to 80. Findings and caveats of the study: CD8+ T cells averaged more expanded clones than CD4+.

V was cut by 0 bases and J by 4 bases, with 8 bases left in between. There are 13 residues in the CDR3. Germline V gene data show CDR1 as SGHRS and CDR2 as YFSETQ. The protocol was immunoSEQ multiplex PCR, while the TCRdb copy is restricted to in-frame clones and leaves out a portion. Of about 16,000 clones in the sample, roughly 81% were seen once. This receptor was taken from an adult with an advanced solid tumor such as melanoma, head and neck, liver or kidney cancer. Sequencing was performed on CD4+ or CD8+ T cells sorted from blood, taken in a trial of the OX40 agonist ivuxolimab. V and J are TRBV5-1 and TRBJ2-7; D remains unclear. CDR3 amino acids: CASSLDGPYEQYF. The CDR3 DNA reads TGCGCCAGCAGCTTGGACGGTCCATACGAGCAGTACTTC.